This T cell receptor beta chain emerged from a study of human T cells and chemical hapten exposure. The overall study: Patients were mainly female, each with alopecia areata, totalis or universalis.

The time point was: patch test 1, 2 weeks after DPC sensitization. The treatment here: therapeutic diphenylcyclopropenone sensitization with weekly scalp DPC. This clonotype was picked up many times. Looked up from germline, CDR1 is SGHRS and CDR2 is YFSETQ. The CDR3 consists of 13 residues. V lost 3 bases and J 3 bases, leaving 9 bases between the germline ends. Attachment of unique molecular identifiers to individual cDNA molecules was performed in the library. Each CDR3 protein is one row after TCRdb ran MiXCR on the RACE reads. The data show fewer than 500,000 distinct CDR3 sequences, about 4.4% seen once.

V gene TRBV5-1 combines with J gene TRBJ1-1; D unclear. This TCR was sampled from a woman between 45 and 65 years old with alopecia areata. Some clones in this sample may be carry-over from other donors' samples. Material: whole blood, obtained in connection with sensitization to the hapten diphenylcyclopropenone (DPC). The CDR3 sequence: CASSWNRDTEAFF. Written as DNA, the CDR3 is TGCGCCAGCAGCTGGAACAGAGACACTGAAGCTTTCTTT.